The entry that follows covers one T cell receptor (beta chain) sequence. Germline loops: CDR1 SGHTA, CDR2 FQGNSA. The CDR3 totals 14 residues. Trimming pared 1 base from V and 8 bases from J, leaving 14 bases between. The data belong to a study of cytomegalovirus exposure and HLA in healthy donors. Measured with immunoSEQ multiplex PCR; TCRdb has only the in-frame clones, and not every one. Among about 49,000 clones listed, 94% were seen once. The sequence came from a woman between 18 and 29 years old in good health and CMV-seropositive. This rearrangement joins TRBV7-2 to TRBJ1-2; tentatively, D is TRBD1 (5 bases). Sequencing input: PBMCs. In DNA, the CDR3 is TGTGCCAGCAGCTTAGGGGGACTAAGGGAGGGCTACACCTTC. Translating gives CASSLGGLREGYTF.